This T cell receptor beta chain comes out of a study of blood T cell repertoires in COVID-19. Study details: Acute and convalescent COVID-19 samples came from the United States, Italy and Spain. PBMCs, B-cell-depleted T cells, or T cells were the source of the cDNA or gDNA that made up the material.

From germline, CDR1 is GTSNPN and CDR2 SVGIG (reference sequence). The CDR3 consists of 14 residues. The J segment lost 1 base and the V segment lost 2 bases, leaving 1 base of the junction unmatched. Authors' analysis steps: Cell counts per sample came from amplifying reference gene primers. The repertoire was sequenced with immunoSEQ multiplex PCR; TCRdb's copy has only in-frame clones and lacks some. V and J calls and clone size follow that table, whereas D and trimming were derived from the DNA. Among almost 200,000 clones listed, around four fifths were seen once. In Seattle, patients joined the study during active infection and were tracked longitudinally.

The chain is built from TRBV30 and TRBJ2-2; 7 bases are shared with TRBD1. The sample taken for sequencing was peripheral blood. This sequence was found in a man in his fifties or sixties with COVID-19, enrolled during active disease. CDR3 bases: TGTGCCTGGAGTCGACAGGGGAACACCGGGGAGCTGTTTTTT. Encoded protein: CAWSRQGNTGELFF.